This passage covers 23 T cell receptor beta chains from one sample sequenced in a study of T cells in Graves' hyperthyroidism and ophthalmopathy. Amplification targeted TCR beta CDR3 regions from RNA transcripts. HTBI primers were used for first-round RT-PCR of the TCR CDR3. TCRdb fed the multiplex PCR reads into MiXCR, producing one record per CDR3 protein. The profile covers 750,000 to 900,000 distinct CDR3 sequences, with 38% appearing a single time and about 9% taken by the ten largest. Input material: blood. Source of these receptors: a man aged 18 to 30 with Graves' hyperthyroidism.

With respect to this clonotype: A read error may explain this, as a much larger clone is one base away. This sequence joins TRBV19 and TRBJ1-2; a weak D match, TRBD1 (5 bases). Germline loops: CDR1 LNHDA, CDR2 SQIVND (reference sequence). CDR3 length: 12 amino acids. The CDR3 region is CASSIDSYGCTF. CDR3 in DNA: TGTGCCAGTAGTATCGACAGCTATGGCTGCACCTTC.

This clonotype was seen at least ten times. The J gene is TRBJ2-7, the V gene TRBV7-7, with D tentatively TRBD1 or TRBD2 (6 bases each). Germline CDR1 is SSHAT and CDR2 is FNYEAQ (reference sequence). This CDR3 contains 13 residues. CDR3 DNA: TGTGCTAGCTCCCTTGTCGGGGGCGACGAGCAGTACTTC. Translating it yields CASSLVGGDEQYF. The complete variable domain, with remaining parts taken from reference TRBV7-7 and TRBJ2-7, reads GAGVSQSPRYKVTKRGQDVTLRCDPISSHATLYWYQQALGQGPEFLTYFNYEAQPDKSGLPSDRFSAERPEGSISTLTIQRTEQRDSAMYRCASSLVGGDEQYFGPGTRLTVT.

This clonotype was observed many times. This chain links TRBV9 with TRBJ2-5; weak D call: TRBD1 (6 bases). The V end was cut by 3 bases, the J end by 0 bases, with 9 bases between. Germline V gene lookup returns CDR1 SGDLS and CDR2 YYNGEE. This CDR3 has 14 residues. The CDR3 spells CASSAGTNQETQYF. CDR3 nucleotide sequence: TGTGCCAGCAGCGCCGGGACAAACCAAGAGACCCAGTACTTC. Looking up the rest from reference TRBV9 and TRBJ2-5 gives the full variable domain: DSGVTQTPKHLITATGQRVTLRCSPRSGDLSVYWYQQSLDQGLQFLIQYYNGEERAKGNILERFSAQQFPDLHSELNLSSLELGDSALYFCASSAGTNQETQYFGPGTRLLVL.

This clonotype was counted ten times or more. The chain links TRBV20-1 to TRBJ2-5, with a tentative D call TRBD2 (5 bases). The CDR3 consists of 11 residues. The germline V and J ends were trimmed by 7 bases and 3 bases, with 9 bases remaining between them. In germline, CDR1 is DFQATT, CDR2 SNEGSKA (reference sequence). CDR3 region: CSGREKETQYF. The CDR3 coding sequence is TGCAGTGGTCGGGAAAAAGAGACCCAGTACTTC.

This clonotype was counted between two and nine times. This chain uses TRBV5-6 with TRBJ2-5; D call uncertain. This CDR3 contains 13 residues. Germline V gene data show CDR1 as SGHDT and CDR2 as YYEEEE. Trimming cost V 5 bases and J 4 bases, with 12 bases left between them. The chain's CDR3 is CASRDSGGETQYF. The CDR3 nucleotides read TGTGCCAGCAGAGACTCAGGCGGAGAGACCCAGTACTTC. Drawing the rest from reference TRBV5-6 and TRBJ2-5, the complete variable domain is DAGVTQSPTHLIKTRGQQVTLRCSPKSGHDTVSWYQQALGQGPQFIFQYYEEEERQRGNFPDRFSGHQFPNYSSELNVNALLLGDSALYLCASRDSGGETQYFGPGTRLLVL.

V usage is TRBV12-3 or TRBV12-4 and J usage is TRBJ1-6, with 8 bases identical to TRBD1. The ends lost 6 bases at V and 10 bases at J; junction bases unmatched: 8. This CDR3 has 14 residues. The chain's CDR3 is CASRRDRKNSPLHF. In DNA, the CDR3 is TGTGCCAGCAGGCGGGACAGGAAGAACTCACCCCTCCACTTT.

The sample holds a few counts of this clonotype. This chain links TRBV6-5 with TRBJ1-2, with TRBD1 identical over 9 bases. The CDR3 extends over 13 amino acids. With 5 bases clipped from V and 6 bases from J, the junction kept 4 bases outside the gene matches. From germline, CDR1 is MNHEY and CDR2 SVGAGI. The CDR3 spells CASSGRDRDGYTF. CDR3 bases: TGTGCCAGCAGTGGCCGGGACAGGGATGGCTACACCTTC.

The rearrangement links TRBV5-6 to TRBJ1-2, with unresolved D. This CDR3 region has 14 residues. The ends were cut back, 0 bases at V and 8 bases at J, with 14 bases in the middle. The germline CDR1 and CDR2 sequences are SGHDT and YYEEEE. CDR3 protein: CASSLEASRRGYTF. CDR3 nucleotides: TGTGCCAGCAGCTTGGAAGCGTCCCGGAGAGGCTACACCTTC.

This sequence joins TRBV20-1 and TRBJ1-3; D is ambiguous. Germline V gives CDR1 DFQATT, CDR2 SNEGSKA (reference sequence). The CDR3 has 15 amino acids. Trimming cost V 4 bases and J 0 bases, with 13 bases left between them. The DNA of the CDR3 is TGCAGTGCTACCCCTGCGGGGATCTCTGGAAACACCATATATTTT. This sequence encodes CSATPAGISGNTIYF.

V and J are TRBV6-1 and TRBJ1-1, with D unclear. The germline V gene has CDR1 MNHNS and CDR2 SASEGT. The V end lost 1 base, the J end lost 4 bases, and 13 bases lay between the germline ends. This CDR3 contains 15 residues. This chain's CDR3 is CASSEGLDGFTEAFF. CDR3 in DNA: TGTGCCAGCAGTGAAGGATTGGACGGTTTCACTGAAGCTTTCTTT.

V and J are TRBV7-8 and TRBJ2-6; D is ambiguous. Germline V lookup: CDR1 SGHVS, CDR2 FQNEAQ. The CDR3 contains 16 residues. V shed 1 base and J shed 4 bases, with 11 bases lying between them. The CDR3 loop reads CASSLVVGTGANVLTF. Written as DNA, the CDR3 is TGTGCCAGCAGCTTAGTTGTGGGCACCGGGGCCAACGTCCTGACTTTC. Supplemented by reference TRBV7-8 and TRBJ2-6, the full variable domain reads GAGVSQSPRYKVAKRGQDVALRCDPISGHVSLFWYQQALGQGPEFLTYFQNEAQLDKSGLPSDRFFAERPEGSVSTLKIQRTQQEDSAVYLCASSLVVGTGANVLTFGAGSRLTVL.

The chain has TRBV6-2 or TRBV6-3 and TRBJ1-1; weak D call: TRBD1 (5 bases). Germline CDR1 reads MNHEY; CDR2 reads SVGEGT. This CDR3 has 14 amino acids. V lost 7 bases, J lost 4 bases, and 16 bases lay in between. CDR3 in amino acids: CASTRGGVVTEAFF. CDR3 DNA: TGTGCCAGCACAAGGGGAGGGGTCGTCACTGAAGCTTTCTTT.

The V gene is TRBV11-2, the J gene TRBJ2-5, with TRBD2 matching over 8 bases. The V segment lost 6 bases and the J segment 5 bases; nucleotides outside the gene matches: 8. CDR3 length equals 14 residues. From germline, CDR1 is SGHAT and CDR2 FQNNGV. Here the CDR3 reads CASRQRGSGETQYF. DNA for the CDR3: TGTGCCAGCAGGCAGCGGGGGAGCGGGGAGACCCAGTACTTC. The full variable domain, rest sourced from reference TRBV11-2 and TRBJ2-5, is EAGVAQSPRYKIIEKRQSVAFWCNPISGHATLYWYQQILGQGPKLLIQFQNNGVVDDSQLPKDRFSAERLKGVDSTLKIQPAKLEDSAVYLCASRQRGSGETQYFGPGTRLLVL.

In regard to this clonotype: This may be a read error: a much more frequent sequence differs by one nucleotide. V and J are TRBV20-1 and TRBJ2-5; 7 bases agree with TRBD2. The CDR3 loop spans 15 amino acids. CDR1 and CDR2 from the germline V gene are DFQATT and SNEGSKA (reference sequence). V dropped 6 bases and J dropped 4; count of bases not matched to a gene: 14. The CDR3 spells CSAHSGRGLIETQYF. DNA for the CDR3: TGCAGTGCCCACTCGGGGCGGGGGTTGATAGAGACCCAGTACTTC.

This clonotype has a count of ten or more. J is TRBJ2-7 and V is TRBV24-1; a possible D gene is TRBD1 (6 bases). The CDR3 is 14 residues long. Germline loops: CDR1 KGHDR, CDR2 SFDVKD. V was clipped by 5 bases and J by 2 bases, with 12 bases between them. DNA of the CDR3: TGTGCCACCAGTGCACAGGGAACGCCCTACGAGCAGTACTTC. Amino acids: CATSAQGTPYEQYF.

This clonotype was recorded at least ten times. The CDR3 DNA is TGTGCCAGCAGTCAGGGGGGAGGAAACACTGAAGCTTTCTTT. Its translation is CASSQGGGNTEAFF. This rearrangement joins TRBV12-3 or TRBV12-4 to TRBJ1-1, with TRBD1 matching over 7 bases. The CDR3 consists of 14 residues. V lost 5 bases, J lost 2 bases, and 5 bases stayed unmatched.

The rearrangement uses TRBV4-1 and TRBJ1-2; D call uncertain. V was shortened by 0 bases and J by 5 bases, with 16 bases between the two germline ends. CDR3 size: 16 residues. Per germline, CDR1 MGHRA and CDR2 YSYEKL. The CDR3 sequence is CASSQDPLPGGYGYTF. CDR3 nucleotides: TGCGCCAGCAGCCAAGATCCCCTCCCGGGTGGATATGGCTACACCTTC.

The chain combines TRBV19 with TRBJ2-3, with 7 bases matching TRBD1. V dropped 0 bases and J dropped 2; count of bases not matched to a gene: 2. CDR3 length: 15 residues. Per the germline V gene, CDR1 is LNHDA and CDR2 is SQIVND (reference sequence). CDR3: CASSIERGLTDTQYF. The CDR3 DNA is TGTGCCAGTAGTATAGAAAGGGGGCTCACAGATACGCAGTATTTT.

The gene calls are TRBV12-3 or TRBV12-4 and TRBJ1-1, with D hard to call. CDR3 length: 13 amino acids. V shed 5 bases and J shed 4 bases, with 11 bases lying between them. The CDR3 here is CASSADTRTEAFF. The CDR3 DNA reads TGTGCCAGCAGTGCAGACACGCGCACTGAAGCTTTCTTT.

With respect to this clonotype: This may be a read error: a much more frequent sequence differs by one nucleotide. This chain uses TRBV20-1 with TRBJ2-5, with 7 bases matching TRBD1. The length of the CDR3 is 12 residues. Germline values: CDR1 DFQATT, CDR2 SNEGSKA (reference sequence). Losses at the gene ends were 4 bases for V and 6 bases for J; bases not matched to a gene: 5. The CDR3 protein is CSAKQGWQTQYF. The CDR3 region has the DNA TGCAGTGCTAAACAGGGGTGGCAGACCCAGTACTTC.

The V call is TRBV25-1, the J call TRBJ1-6; D not resolved. The V and J ends lost 3 bases and 6 bases respectively, with 15 bases between them. The CDR3 has 16 residues. Germline assignment: CDR1 MGHDK and CDR2 SYGVNS. CDR3 protein: CASSDVPGEFNSPLHF. In DNA, the CDR3 is TGTGCCAGCAGTGACGTTCCCGGGGAATTTAATTCACCCCTCCACTTT.

This clonotype was counted many times. The rearrangement uses TRBV20-1 and TRBJ1-3, with D tentatively TRBD1 (6 bases). V was shortened by 5 bases and J by 6 bases, with 17 bases between the two germline ends. CDR1 DFQATT and CDR2 SNEGSKA come from the germline V gene (reference sequence). The CDR3 consists of 14 residues. The CDR3 DNA sequence: TGCAGTGCTGACCGAGGGGGGGCGGAAAACACCATATATTTT. It yields the protein CSADRGGAENTIYF.

The genes are TRBV12-3 or TRBV12-4 and TRBJ2-7; 7 bases align to TRBD1. The CDR3 extends over 15 amino acids. The ends lost 2 bases at V and 3 bases at J; junction bases unmatched: 7. In DNA, the CDR3 is TGTGCCAGCAGTTTAAGAGGGACAGACCTCTACGAGCAGTACTTC. Its protein product is CASSLRGTDLYEQYF.